This is a list of T cell receptor beta chains from one sample in a study of blood T cell repertoires in COVID-19. Clones were read by immunoSEQ multiplex PCR, and TCRdb kept only the in-frame ones, dropping some. The repertoire holds hundreds of thousands of clones, roughly 87% seen once, with less than 2.5% in the top ten. The sequenced sample consisted of peripheral blood. These receptors were obtained from a young man with active or convalescent COVID-19. CDR3s include the opening cysteine and the closing phenylalanine or tryptophan. A D gene is named only where the DNA matches it firmly. Expanded clones are given a class, and other clones once, few, many or no size at all.

d_call clone_size j_call v_call cdr3_nt cdr3_aa
TRBD1 - TRBJ1-5 TRBV7-2 TGTGCCAGCAGCTTAGGAATCACAGGGGTTCAGCCCCAGCATTTT CASSLGITGVQPQHF
- - TRBJ2-3 TRBV7-8 TGTGCCAGCACAACAATAGCTAGCACAGATACGCAGTATTTT CASTTIASTDTQYF
- - TRBJ1-6 TRBV6-2/TRBV6-3 TGTGCCAGCAGCGAACTGTCTTTGGATAATTCACCCCTCCACTTT CASSELSLDNSPLHF
- - TRBJ1-1 TRBV19 TGTGCCAGTACTGACTCCCCGGGACTCGTTGAAGCTTTCTTT CASTDSPGLVEAFF
TRBD1 - TRBJ1-4 TRBV25-1 TGTGCCAGCAGTGATCCGGGACAGGGCGAAAAACTGTTTTTT CASSDPGQGEKLFF
- - TRBJ2-1 TRBV10-3 TGTGCCATCAGTGAGTTGACTATACCCTACAATGAGCAGTTCTTC CAISELTIPYNEQFF
TRBD1 - TRBJ2-7 TRBV27 TGTGCCAGCAGTTTATCAGGACAGGACCCCCACGAGCAGTACTTC CASSLSGQDPHEQYF
TRBD1 few TRBJ1-6 TRBV9 TGTGCCAGCAGCGCGATGGGACAGGTGAATTCACCCCTCCACTTT CASSAMGQVNSPLHF
- - TRBJ1-4 TRBV7-9 TGTGCCAGCAGCTTCCGGGAAAGGACTAATGAAAAACTGTTTTTT CASSFRERTNEKLFF
TRBD1 - TRBJ2-7 TRBV7-9 TGTGCCAGCAGCCAACCGGGACAGGGCTCCTACGAGCAGTACTTC CASSQPGQGSYEQYF
TRBD2 - TRBJ2-3 TRBV15 TGTGCCACCAGGATGGGGGGACTAGACACAGATACGCAGTATTTT CATRMGGLDTDTQYF
- - TRBJ2-7 TRBV5-5 TGTGCCAGCAGCTTGGGACTCCTCGGCTACGAGCAGTACTTC CASSLGLLGYEQYF
- - TRBJ2-1 TRBV13 TGTGCCAGCAGTGGAGGCCTGGGAACAGAAGATAATGAGCAGTTCTTC CASSGGLGTEDNEQFF
- - TRBJ1-5 TRBV7-7 TGTGCCAGCAGCTTAACTCTTGGTCAGCCCCAGCATTTT CASSLTLGQPQHF
- - TRBJ2-3 TRBV6-5 TGTGCCAGCAGCATTCTAGCTGGGGTAGATACGCAGTATTTT CASSILAGVDTQYF
TRBD2 once TRBJ2-7 TRBV28 TGTGCCAGCAGACATCCCGGGAGGGCCGAAAACGAGCAGTACTTC CASRHPGRAENEQYF
- few TRBJ1-3 TRBV9 TGTGCCAGCAGCCCGAGACAGACAGGAGGAAACACCATATATTTT CASSPRQTGGNTIYF
- - TRBJ2-7 TRBV5-1 TGCGCCAGCGGACTGGGGAGTTACGAGCAGTACTTC CASGLGSYEQYF
- - TRBJ1-5 TRBV28 TGTGCCAGCAGTCCGGTCGGGGGGCAGCCCCAGCATTTT CASSPVGGQPQHF
TRBD2 - TRBJ2-2 TRBV3-1/TRBV3-2 TGTGCCAGCAGCCAAGATATAACGGGAGGGACCGGGGAGCTGTTTTTT CASSQDITGGTGELFF
- - TRBJ1-1 TRBV25-1 TGTGCCAGCAGAGCTAATCCGACTGAAGCTTTCTTT CASRANPTEAFF
- - TRBJ2-5 TRBV3-1/TRBV3-2 TGTGCCAGCAGCCAAGGGACTATTAGGGAGACCCAGTACTTC CASSQGTIRETQYF
TRBD1 - TRBJ1-6 TRBV5-1 TGCGCCAGCAGCTTTTTACAGGGGTCTAATTCACCCCTCCACTTT CASSFLQGSNSPLHF
- - TRBJ1-6 TRBV2 TGTGCCACCACGAGATCAACCCGGGGTAATTCACCCCTCCACTTT CATTRSTRGNSPLHF
- - TRBJ2-5 TRBV9 TGTGCCAGCAGCGGCCAACTTTCGGGTGAGACCCAGTACTTC CASSGQLSGETQYF
TRBD1 - TRBJ1-4 TRBV5-5 TGTGCCAGCAGCCGAGCGGACAGGGGGGGAGGAATCGCAACTAATGAAAAACTGTTTTTT CASSRADRGGGIATNEKLFF